This T cell receptor beta chain came from a study of cytomegalovirus exposure and HLA in healthy donors. Study details: A prior study identified roughly 110 million unique TCR beta sequences from roughly 180 million T cells.

The germline V gene has CDR1 SGHRS and CDR2 YFSETQ. This CDR3 is 12 amino acids long. V was clipped by 6 bases and J by 4 bases, with 9 bases between them. Notes on the study in general: Most TCR sequences were uncommon, yet certain public TCRs appeared in many donors. What was likely a sequencing artifact was a cluster of highly shared sequence variants. Among donors in an Asian-associated ancestry cluster, a later analysis reportedly found fewer N-insertions than the roughly 700-donor mean.

As for this clone: Its antigen remains unknown.

Primers for the PCR totalled 60 Vbeta and 13 Jbeta. Profiling relied on immunoSEQ multiplex PCR, and the TCRdb table lists in-frame clones only, not all of them. The sample holds 200,000 to 250,000 clones. The source is a woman aged 25 to 39 in good health and CMV-seropositive. The sequenced material came from PBMCs. This chain links TRBV5-1 with TRBJ2-3, with no clear D. The CDR3 spells CASKSEADTQYF. The CDR3 DNA follows: TGCGCCAGCAAGAGCGAGGCAGATACGCAGTATTTT.